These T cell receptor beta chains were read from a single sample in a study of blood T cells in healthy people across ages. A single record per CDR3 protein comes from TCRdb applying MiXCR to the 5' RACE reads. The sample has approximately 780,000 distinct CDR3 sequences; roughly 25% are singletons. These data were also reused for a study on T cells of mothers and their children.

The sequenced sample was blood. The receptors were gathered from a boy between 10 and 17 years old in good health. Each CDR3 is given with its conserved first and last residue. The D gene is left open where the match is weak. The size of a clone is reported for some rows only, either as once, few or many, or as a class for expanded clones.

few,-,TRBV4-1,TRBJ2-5,TGCGCCAGCAGCCAAAGGAGCGAAGAGACCCAGTACTTC,CASSQRSEETQYF
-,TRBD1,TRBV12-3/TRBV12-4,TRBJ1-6,TGTGCCAGCAGCCGAACCCCGGGACAGGGAAATTCACCCCTCCACTTT,CASSRTPGQGNSPLHF
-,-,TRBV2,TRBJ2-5,TGTGCCAGCAGTGAAGCCTACCTCCTAGCTCCGGGGGCCCAGTACTTC,CASSEAYLLAPGAQYF
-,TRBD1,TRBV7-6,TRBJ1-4,TGTGCCAGCAGCTCCAGAGACAGGGCGCAAGAAAAACTGTTTTTT,CASSSRDRAQEKLFF
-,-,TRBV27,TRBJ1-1,TGTGCCAACAGTTTACTGGGCACCGGATCGCCTGCTTTCTTT,CANSLLGTGSPAFF
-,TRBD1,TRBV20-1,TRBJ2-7,TGCAGTGCTAGAGATTGGGGACAGGGAATGGCGTACGAGCAGTACTTC,CSARDWGQGMAYEQYF
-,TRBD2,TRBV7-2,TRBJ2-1,TGTGCCAGCAGCTCGGGAGGGCGGACCGAGCAGTTCTTC,CASSSGGRTEQFF
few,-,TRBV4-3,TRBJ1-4,TGCGCCAGCAGCCATGCAGGAGTGGCTAATGAAAAACTGTTTTTT,CASSHAGVANEKLFF
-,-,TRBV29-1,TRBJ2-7,TGCAGCGTTGAAGATCAGGTGGCGGGCGAGCAGTACTTC,CSVEDQVAGEQYF
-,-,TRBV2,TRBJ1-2,TGTGCCAGCAGTGAGTCCCTTGGACAGCACTATGGCTACACCTTC,CASSESLGQHYGYTF
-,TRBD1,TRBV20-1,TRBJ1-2,TGCAGTGCTAGTGCACTCAGGGGGGGGCCGGGCTATGGCTACACCTTC,CSASALRGGPGYGYTF
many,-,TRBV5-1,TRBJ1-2,TGCGCCAGCAGCTTGGTCGGGGGCGATGGCTACACCTTC,CASSLVGGDGYTF
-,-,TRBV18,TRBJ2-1,TGTGCCAGCCCACCAGGGAGCTCCTACAATGAGCAGTTCTTC,CASPPGSSYNEQFF
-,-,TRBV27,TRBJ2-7,TGTGCCAGCAGTTTATTGGGCCAGGGGCGCGAGCAGTACTTC,CASSLLGQGREQYF
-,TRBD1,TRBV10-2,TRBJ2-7,TGCGCCACTAAGGACAGGTACGAGCAGTACTTC,CATKDRYEQYF
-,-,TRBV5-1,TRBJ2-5,TGCGCCAGCAGCTTGAAGCGGACAGCCCTTGGGGAGACCCAGTACTTC,CASSLKRTALGETQYF
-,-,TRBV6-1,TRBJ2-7,TGTGCCAGCAGTCCCTTGACAGAGAGGGGAGAGCAGTACTTC,CASSPLTERGEQYF
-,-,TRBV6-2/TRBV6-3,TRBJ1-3,TGTGCCAGCAGTTACAGATCAGCAGTCCTCGGAAACACCATATATTTT,CASSYRSAVLGNTIYF
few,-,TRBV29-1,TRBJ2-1,TGCAGCGCTCGTTGGGGGGGCTTCAATGAGCAGTTCTTC,CSARWGGFNEQFF
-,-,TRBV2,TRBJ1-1,TGTGCCAGCGGTGAATGGGGGAGCACTGAAGCTTTCTTT,CASGEWGSTEAFF
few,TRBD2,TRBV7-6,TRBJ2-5,TGTGCCAGCAGCCAGGGACTAGGGGGGGAGACCCAGTACTTC,CASSQGLGGETQYF
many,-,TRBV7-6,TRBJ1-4,TGTGCCAGCAGCTTAGGGCCGAATGAAAAACTGTTTTTT,CASSLGPNEKLFF
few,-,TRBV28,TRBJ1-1,TGTGCCAGCAGTCCCCCAGGGAATGGGAACACTGAAGCTTTCTTT,CASSPPGNGNTEAFF
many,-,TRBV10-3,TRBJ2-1,TGTGCCACCTGGGGAGAACAGCCAAGAAACAATGAGCAGTTCTTC,CATWGEQPRNNEQFF
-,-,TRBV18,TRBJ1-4,TGTGCCAGCTCACCAGACAGGCTGGCTAATGAAAAACTGTTTTTT,CASSPDRLANEKLFF